This T cell receptor (beta chain) originates from a study of T cells in Graves' hyperthyroidism and ophthalmopathy (dated by TCRdb to the late 2010s). About the investigation overall: Peripheral blood samples were taken at initial diagnosis, before any treatment was given. A discovery cohort of fewer than 110 patients, about 44 with Graves' ophthalmopathy and fewer than 65 with stable Graves' hyperthyroidism, was used to find distinguishing TCR V-J signatures. An independent validation cohort of under 20 hyperthyroidism patients and 17 patients who later progressed to ophthalmopathy tested prospective prediction of ophthalmopathy. The roughly 90 discovery patients were divided at random into training and test sets in a 7:3 ratio. In roughly six Graves' hyperthyroidism patients, the study also compared T-cell repertoires from thyroid tissue with T-cell repertoires from blood. After sampling, hyperthyroidism patients received methimazole starting at 30 mg daily, and ophthalmopathy patients received high-dose intravenous methylprednisolone. According to the paper, TCR Vbeta CDR3 sequencing was carried out on over 130 peripheral blood samples, which came from more than 40 ophthalmopathy, around 75 hyperthyroidism and about 17 progressor patients.

Ophthalmopathy patients had moderately to severely active disease, with a Clinical Activity Score of 3 or more, a NOSPECS grade of 4 or more, and a disease duration of less than 3 months. Any patient with an uncontrolled infection, another autoimmune disease, pregnancy or lactation was excluded. Diagnoses were established on the basis of clinical symptoms, serum thyroxine and TRAb, thyroid ultrasound, and orbital computed tomography. Ficoll-Paque density gradient centrifugation was used to isolate PBMCs from around 9.1 ml of fresh peripheral blood. Trizol reagent was used to extract total RNA, and RNA quality was then checked on an Agilent 2100 Bioanalyzer. What the study reported, not specific to this receptor: A 13 V-J signature model separated ophthalmopathy from stable hyperthyroidism, with roughly 88% sensitivity and about 81% specificity in cross-validation and 80%/75% in testing. Sample size was not statistically predetermined, and blinding of investigators to group allocation was not performed. Most expanded thyroid clonotypes (frequency above 0.001) were also detected in blood, a finding suggesting that blood repertoires may reflect thyroid immune responses. During validation, the model predicted progression to ophthalmopathy a median of roughly 7.1 months ahead of onset, with almost 71% sensitivity and around 72% specificity.

Amplification of TCR beta CDR3 regions was carried out from RNA transcripts. A first-round RT-PCR of the TCR CDR3 used the HTBI primer set with the Qiagen OneStep RT-PCR kit. Libraries were constructed in a second round of multiplex PCR, after which size selection and purification were carried out. Paired-end sequencing of the libraries was performed with 100 bp reads on an Illumina HiSeq2000. The paper's processing steps were these. Raw data were processed with SOAPnuke, discarding reads with adapters, uncalled bases, mean Phred below 15, or no exact constant-primer or identifier match. High-quality paired reads were merged using COPE v1.2.5, and each unique nucleotide sequence was defined as a clonotype. Clonotypes were aligned to IMGT TRBV, TRBD and TRBJ reference segments using MiTCR v1.1. The analysis included only V-J combinations with a frequency above 0.0001, which together covered around 99% of the repertoires. The TCS score was defined as F50 (clonal expansion) divided by E x V (chaos), with BLOSUM62-based TCRdist calculated between CDR3 peptides within each V-J. Welch's t-statistics and random forest reduced 450 to 600 V-J features to fewer than 15, which were used in a naive Bayes classifier (R e1071). TCRdb's own reprocessing of the public reads used fastp at Q25 and MiXCR and kept productive beta chains. One record per CDR3 amino acid sequence lists the most common genes and DNA. TCRdb, rather than the study authors, made the V and J calls. Recorded for this sample are roughly 650,000 distinct CDR3 sequences; about 16% of them occurred a single time. Of the sample, about 3.5% falls within the top ten clones.

Counted from cysteine to phenylalanine, this CDR3 has 15 amino acids. Only the CDR3 region is kept as DNA, spanning 45 bases read in frame from base 1. Relative to germline, V is 6 bases shorter and J is 3 bases shorter, with 15 bases between their ends. Regarding this clonotype: This receptor's antigen is unknown. Within one base of it there is no much larger clone, and no base qualities were kept.

Here the chain combines TRBV12-3 or TRBV12-4 and TRBJ1-3, with the D gene uncertain. The sequence was obtained from a woman in her thirties or forties with Graves' ophthalmopathy. Source material: blood. The CDR3 here reads CASSFLEEDGNTIYF. The DNA sequence is TGTGCCAGCAGCTTTCTGGAGGAGGATGGAAACACCATATATTTT.